The 14 T cell receptor beta chains reported below all come from one sample, sequenced in a study of blood T cell repertoires in COVID-19. Using immunoSEQ multiplex PCR, the repertoire was profiled, and TCRdb retains in-frame clones only, with some absent. The sample contains some 390,000 clones, around nine tenths of which appear only once. The sequenced sample consisted of peripheral blood. All receptors come from a human donor in a cohort sampled during active COVID-19.

The rearrangement joins TRBV7-2 to TRBJ1-6; 8 bases agree with TRBD1. Trimming cost V 3 bases and J 0 bases; bases outside gene matches: 7. The CDR3 loop spans 18 amino acids. The germline gives CDR1 SGHTA, CDR2 FQGNSA. The CDR3 here is CASSLNPGGSSYNSPLHF. The CDR3 DNA reads as TGTGCCAGCAGCTTGAACCCAGGGGGCAGCTCCTATAATTCACCCCTCCACTTT.

The chain carries TRBV24-1 and TRBJ2-3, with D perhaps TRBD2 (5 bases). Germline lookup yields CDR1 KGHDR and CDR2 SFDVKD. The CDR3 totals 16 residues. V was trimmed by 3 bases and J by 0 bases, leaving 12 bases between them. The CDR3 loop reads CATSDGRRASTDTQYF. The CDR3 region has the DNA TGTGCCACCAGTGATGGCCGGCGGGCTAGCACAGATACGCAGTATTTT.

This chain joins TRBV6-6 and TRBJ1-2; D ambiguous. The germline V gene encodes CDR1 MNHNY and CDR2 SVGAGI (reference sequence). The CDR3 spans 14 residues. V dropped 7 bases and J dropped 3 bases, with 15 bases sitting between them. CDR3 protein: CASTYGAGYYGYTF. The CDR3 nucleotides are TGTGCCAGCACCTACGGCGCGGGATACTATGGCTACACCTTC.

This chain uses TRBV29-1 with TRBJ2-1; TRBD1 is a possible D gene (6 bases). V was cut by 2 bases and J by 5 bases, with 10 bases left in between. The CDR3 contains 13 residues. Germline values: CDR1 SQVTM, CDR2 ANQGSEA. CDR3: CSVERGTNNEQFF. For the CDR3, the DNA is TGCAGCGTTGAAAGGGGGACAAACAATGAGCAGTTCTTC.

V gene TRBV28 combines with J gene TRBJ1-1; D uncertain. Trimming took 10 bases from V and 6 from J, leaving 12 bases between them. This CDR3 comprises 11 residues. The germline V gene encodes CDR1 MDHEN and CDR2 SYDVKM. The CDR3 loop reads CATGGFSEAFF. The CDR3 nucleotides read TGTGCCACCGGCGGGTTCTCTGAAGCTTTCTTT.

This clone showed up just once. The chain carries TRBV3-1 (or the pseudogene TRBV3-2) and TRBJ1-3; no reliable D call. CDR1 and CDR2 from the germline V gene are LGHDT and YNNKEL (reference sequence). V lost 6 bases, J lost 4 bases, and 19 bases lay in between. This CDR3 has 16 amino acids. This chain's CDR3 is CASSPKTPRGGNTIYF. CDR3 coding DNA: TGTGCCAGCAGTCCGAAAACACCTCGAGGCGGAAACACCATATATTTT.

The chain has TRBV7-6 and TRBJ2-2, with 7 nucleotides matching TRBD2. Germline V gives CDR1 SGHVS, CDR2 FNYEAQ. The CDR3 sequence is 17 residues long. V lost 4 bases and J lost 4; bases outside the gene matches: 12. The CDR3 reads CASSSLTSIMGTGELFF. DNA for the CDR3: TGTGCCAGCAGCTCCTTGACTAGCATAATGGGCACCGGGGAGCTGTTTTTT.

CDR3 coding DNA: TGTGCCTGGAGGGGGCCCAGCCTTGAAGCTTTCTTT. Translation: CAWRGPSLEAFF. The chain recombines TRBV30 with TRBJ1-1, with TRBD1 as a possible D gene (5 bases). Trimming took off 3 bases at V and 7 bases at J, with 12 bases between the two ends. The CDR3 covers 12 residues. Germline CDR1 is GTSNPN and CDR2 is SVGIG (reference sequence).

A note on this clone: Different DNA sequences within this sample yield the same CDR3. The V call is TRBV19, the J call TRBJ1-1; no clear D. The CDR3 totals 13 residues. Per the germline V gene, CDR1 is LNHDA and CDR2 is SQIVND (reference sequence). Deletions cut 1 base from V and 2 bases from J, with 5 bases between. In DNA form, the CDR3 reads TGTGCCAGTAGTATAGGAGTTAACACTGAAGCTTTCTTT. Its translation is CASSIGVNTEAFF.

The rearrangement uses TRBV28 and TRBJ1-4; no clear D gene. This CDR3 is built from 14 residues. V was trimmed by 3 bases and J by 4 bases, leaving 9 bases between them. CDR1 and CDR2 from the germline V gene are MDHEN and SYDVKM. The CDR3 sequence: CASSFRRGNEKLFF. CDR3 DNA: TGTGCCAGCAGTTTTCGGCGGGGTAATGAAAAACTGTTTTTT.

This clone was recorded once. This rearrangement joins TRBV5-1 to TRBJ2-3; no clear D gene. V lost 0 bases and J lost 0, with 11 bases in between. Germline V gene lookup returns CDR1 SGHRS and CDR2 YFSETQ. The CDR3 contains 16 residues. The CDR3, as DNA: TGCGCCAGCAGCTTGGTTGACTTACCGAGCACAGATACGCAGTATTTT. Translated: CASSLVDLPSTDTQYF.

J is TRBJ1-6 and V is TRBV19; maybe TRBD1 (5 bases). The V end lost 9 bases, the J end lost 7 bases, and 13 bases lay between the germline ends. Germline V gives CDR1 LNHDA, CDR2 SQIVND (reference sequence). This CDR3 region has 13 residues. The CDR3 here is CASWGGNNSPLHF. The CDR3 nucleotides read TGTGCCAGCTGGGGGGGTAACAATTCACCCCTCCACTTT.

This chain links TRBV2 with TRBJ2-1; weak D call: TRBD1 (6 bases). Germline V lookup: CDR1 SNHLY, CDR2 FYNNEI. This CDR3 region has 14 residues. V was shortened by 3 bases and J by 4 bases, with 10 bases between the two germline ends. CDR3 DNA: TGTGCCAGCAGTGACCGGACAGATTACAATGAGCAGTTCTTC. It codes for CASSDRTDYNEQFF.

This clone was observed at least ten times. The chain employs TRBV5-1 and TRBJ1-1; 9 nucleotides match TRBD1. Losses at the gene ends were 4 bases for V and 6 bases for J; bases not matched to a gene: 7. The CDR3 sequence is 14 residues long. In germline, CDR1 is SGHRS, CDR2 YFSETQ. CDR3 coding DNA: TGCGCCAGCAGCAACAAAGGGACAGGGCCTGAAGCTTTCTTT. Amino acid sequence: CASSNKGTGPEAFF.